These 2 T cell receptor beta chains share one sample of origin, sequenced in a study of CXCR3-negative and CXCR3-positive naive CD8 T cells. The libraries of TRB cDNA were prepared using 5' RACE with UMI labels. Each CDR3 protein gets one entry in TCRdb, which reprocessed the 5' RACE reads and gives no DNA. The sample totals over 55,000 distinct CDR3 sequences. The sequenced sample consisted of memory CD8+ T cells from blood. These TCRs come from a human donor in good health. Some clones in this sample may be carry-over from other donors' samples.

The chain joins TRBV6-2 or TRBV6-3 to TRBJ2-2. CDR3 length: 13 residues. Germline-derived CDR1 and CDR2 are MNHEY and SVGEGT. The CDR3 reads CASSSRDTGELFF.

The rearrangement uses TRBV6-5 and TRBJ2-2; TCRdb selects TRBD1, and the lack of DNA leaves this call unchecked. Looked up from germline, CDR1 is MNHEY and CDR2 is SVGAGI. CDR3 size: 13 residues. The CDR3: CASSPGDTGELFF.